This section outlines one T cell receptor (beta chain) sequence together with its context. CDR3 length: 16 amino acids. The ends were cut back, 4 bases at V and 3 bases at J, with 18 bases in the middle. Germline values: CDR1 SGHNT, CDR2 YYREEE (reference sequence). In the original processing: Reference gene primer amplification gave nucleated cell count estimates. Only in-frame clones appear in the TCRdb table, and some are missing; sequencing was by immunoSEQ multiplex PCR. The V and J calls and clone size were taken over from that table, and D and trimming were inferred from the DNA. The sample holds 55,000 to 85,000 clones, 81% seen once. The sample comes from a study of blood T cell repertoires in COVID-19. Overall study: Samples taken during acute and convalescent COVID-19 were collected in the United States, Italy and Spain.

The source of this sequence is a woman between 70 and 85 years old with acute or convalescent COVID-19. Sequenced input: peripheral blood. The chain carries TRBV5-4 and TRBJ2-3; D might be TRBD1 (6 bases). DNA of the CDR3: TGTGCCAGCAGCGAGGTACCTACAGGGTTAACAGATACGCAGTATTTT. Amino acid sequence: CASSEVPTGLTDTQYF.